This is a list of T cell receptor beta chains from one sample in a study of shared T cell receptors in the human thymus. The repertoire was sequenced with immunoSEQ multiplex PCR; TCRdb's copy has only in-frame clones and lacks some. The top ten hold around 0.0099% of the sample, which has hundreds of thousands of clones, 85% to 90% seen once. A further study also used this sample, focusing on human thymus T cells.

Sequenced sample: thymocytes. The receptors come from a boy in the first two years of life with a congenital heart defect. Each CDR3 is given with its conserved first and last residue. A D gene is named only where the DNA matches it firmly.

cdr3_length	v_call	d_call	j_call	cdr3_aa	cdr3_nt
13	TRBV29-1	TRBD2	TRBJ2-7	CSVGRTRGSEQYF	TGCAGCGTTGGGCGGACTAGAGGAAGTGAGCAGTACTTC
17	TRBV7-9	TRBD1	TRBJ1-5	CASSSLDRGKMSQPQHF	TGTGCCAGCAGCTCATTAGACAGGGGGAAAATGAGTCAGCCCCAGCATTTT
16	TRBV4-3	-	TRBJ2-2	CASSQSLAGNTGELFF	TGCGCCAGCAGCCAATCTCTTGCGGGGAACACCGGGGAGCTGTTTTTT
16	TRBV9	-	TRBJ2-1	CASSPGGGGSYNEQFF	TGTGCCAGCAGCCCCGGAGGGGGAGGGTCCTACAATGAGCAGTTCTTC
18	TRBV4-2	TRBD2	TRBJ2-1	CASSQDLEPGRGYNEQFF	TGTGCCAGCAGCCAAGATCTCGAGCCCGGGAGGGGGTACAATGAGCAGTTCTTC
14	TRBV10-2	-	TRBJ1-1	CASREQGLNTEAFF	TGCGCCAGCAGGGAACAGGGATTGAACACTGAAGCTTTCTTT
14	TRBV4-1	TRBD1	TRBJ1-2	CASSRKQGARGYTF	TGCGCCAGCAGCCGTAAACAGGGGGCGCGTGGCTACACCTTC
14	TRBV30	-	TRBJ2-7	CAWRPSPTLSEQYF	TGTGCCTGGCGGCCTAGCCCTACGCTCTCGGAGCAGTACTTC
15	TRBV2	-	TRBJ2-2	CASTGDYSNTGELFF	TGTGCCAGCACAGGGGACTACTCGAACACCGGGGAGCTGTTTTTT
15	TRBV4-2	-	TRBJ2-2	CASSQDSGPTGELFF	TGTGCCAGCAGCCAAGACTCTGGGCCCACCGGGGAGCTGTTTTTT
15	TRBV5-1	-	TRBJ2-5	CASRPNDFSGETQYF	TGCGCCAGCAGGCCTAACGACTTCTCCGGGGAGACCCAGTACTTC
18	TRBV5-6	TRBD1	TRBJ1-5	CASSIRQGSKIPNQPQHF	TGTGCCAGCAGCATACGACAGGGGTCGAAGATACCCAATCAGCCCCAGCATTTT
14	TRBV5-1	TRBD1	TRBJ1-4	CASSSGQGNEKLFF	TGCGCCAGCAGCTCGGGACAGGGTAATGAAAAACTGTTTTTT
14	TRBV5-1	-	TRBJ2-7	CASSVPGLRYEQYF	TGCGCCAGCAGCGTCCCGGGACTGAGATACGAGCAGTACTTC
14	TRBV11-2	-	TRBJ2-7	CASSLGTFRREQYF	TGTGCCAGCAGCCTGGGGACATTTAGGCGGGAGCAGTACTTC
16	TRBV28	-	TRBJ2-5	CASSPRRGSVRETQYF	TGTGCCAGCAGCCCCCGGAGGGGTAGCGTCCGAGAGACCCAGTACTTC
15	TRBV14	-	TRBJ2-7	CASSPNGGADYEQYF	TGTGCCAGCAGCCCCAATGGGGGGGCGGACTACGAGCAGTACTTC
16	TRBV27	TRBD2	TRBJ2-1	CASSLLASGRTNEQFF	TGTGCCAGCAGTTTATTGGCTAGCGGGAGGACCAATGAGCAGTTCTTC